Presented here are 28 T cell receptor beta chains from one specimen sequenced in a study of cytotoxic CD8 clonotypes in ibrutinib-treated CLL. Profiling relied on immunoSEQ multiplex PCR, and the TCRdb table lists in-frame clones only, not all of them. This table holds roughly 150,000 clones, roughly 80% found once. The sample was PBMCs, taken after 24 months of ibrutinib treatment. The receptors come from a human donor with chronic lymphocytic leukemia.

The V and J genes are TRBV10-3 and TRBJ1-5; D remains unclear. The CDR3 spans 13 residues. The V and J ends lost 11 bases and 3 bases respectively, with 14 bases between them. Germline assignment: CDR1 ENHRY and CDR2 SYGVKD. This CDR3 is CAAAAKDNQPQHF. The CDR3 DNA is TGTGCCGCCGCGGCTAAAGACAATCAGCCCCAGCATTTT.

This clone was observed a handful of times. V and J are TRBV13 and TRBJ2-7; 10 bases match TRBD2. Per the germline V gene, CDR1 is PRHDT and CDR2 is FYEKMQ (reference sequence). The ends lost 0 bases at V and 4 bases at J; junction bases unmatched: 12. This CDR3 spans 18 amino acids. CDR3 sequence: CASSLGLAGGPGVYEQYF. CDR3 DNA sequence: TGTGCCAGCAGCTTAGGGTTAGCGGGAGGCCCCGGGGTATACGAGCAGTACTTC.

CDR3: CATGTDPPRGEKLFF. DNA of the CDR3: TGTGCCACCGGGACGGACCCCCCACGGGGTGAAAAACTGTTTTTT. This chain connects TRBV2 to TRBJ1-4; maybe TRBD1 (5 bases). This CDR3 region has 15 residues. V lost 10 bases to trimming and J lost 7 bases, with 22 bases between them. CDR1 and CDR2 (germline): SNHLY, FYNNEI.

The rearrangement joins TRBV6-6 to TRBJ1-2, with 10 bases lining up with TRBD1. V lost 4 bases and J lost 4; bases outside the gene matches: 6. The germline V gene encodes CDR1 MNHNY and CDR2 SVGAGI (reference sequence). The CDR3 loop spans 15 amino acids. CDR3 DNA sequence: TGTGCCAGCAGTTTCCGGGACAGGGGAGGCTATGGCTACACCTTC. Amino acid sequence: CASSFRDRGGYGYTF.

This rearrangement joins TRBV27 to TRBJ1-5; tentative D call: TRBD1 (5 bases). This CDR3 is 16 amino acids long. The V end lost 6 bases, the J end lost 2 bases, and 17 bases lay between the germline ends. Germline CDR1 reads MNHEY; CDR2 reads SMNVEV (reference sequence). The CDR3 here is CASSPDSRGGNQPQHF. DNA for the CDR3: TGTGCCAGCAGCCCCGACAGTAGGGGTGGCAATCAGCCCCAGCATTTT.

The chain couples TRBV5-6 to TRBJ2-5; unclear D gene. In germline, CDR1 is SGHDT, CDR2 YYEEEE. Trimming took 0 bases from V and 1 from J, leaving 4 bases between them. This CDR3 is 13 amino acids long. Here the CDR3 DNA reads TGTGCCAGCAGCTTGGCGATCCAAGAGACCCAGTACTTC. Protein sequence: CASSLAIQETQYF.

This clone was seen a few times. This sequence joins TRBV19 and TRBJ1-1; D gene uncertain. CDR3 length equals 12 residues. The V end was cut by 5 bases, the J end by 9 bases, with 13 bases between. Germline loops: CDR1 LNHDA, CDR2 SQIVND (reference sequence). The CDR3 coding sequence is TGTGCCAGTAGTGAGGCCCTCCGGAAAGCTTTCTTT. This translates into CASSEALRKAFF.

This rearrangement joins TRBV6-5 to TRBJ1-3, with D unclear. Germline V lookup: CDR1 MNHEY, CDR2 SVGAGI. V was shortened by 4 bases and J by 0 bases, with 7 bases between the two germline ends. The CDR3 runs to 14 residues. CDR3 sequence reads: CASSSSNSGNTIYF. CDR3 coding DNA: TGTGCCAGCAGTTCGTCGAACTCTGGAAACACCATATATTTT.

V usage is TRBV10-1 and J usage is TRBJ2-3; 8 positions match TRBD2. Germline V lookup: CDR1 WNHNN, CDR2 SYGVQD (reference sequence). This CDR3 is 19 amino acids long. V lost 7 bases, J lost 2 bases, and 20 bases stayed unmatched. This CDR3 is CASILARLAPNGPTDTQYF. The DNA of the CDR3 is TGCGCCAGCATCCTCGCGAGACTAGCGCCAAACGGACCCACAGATACGCAGTATTTT.

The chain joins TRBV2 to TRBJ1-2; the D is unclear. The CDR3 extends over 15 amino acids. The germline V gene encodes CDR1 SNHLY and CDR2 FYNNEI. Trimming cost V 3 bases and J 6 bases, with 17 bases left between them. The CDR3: CASSDPNPEGDGYTF. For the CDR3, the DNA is TGTGCCAGCAGTGATCCCAACCCCGAGGGTGATGGCTACACCTTC.

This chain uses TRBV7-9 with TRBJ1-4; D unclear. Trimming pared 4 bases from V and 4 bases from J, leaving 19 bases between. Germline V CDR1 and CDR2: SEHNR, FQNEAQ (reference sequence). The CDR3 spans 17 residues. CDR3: CASSYPLSDGYNEKLFF. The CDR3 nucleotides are TGTGCCAGCAGCTATCCCCTCTCGGACGGATATAATGAAAAACTGTTTTTT.

CDR3 region: CASSQTVTDTQYF. CDR3 nucleotides: TGTGCCAGCAGCCAGACAGTCACAGATACGCAGTATTTT. V usage is TRBV5-6 and J usage is TRBJ2-3, with D possibly TRBD1 on 5 matching bases. Trimming stripped 4 bases from V and 2 bases from J, with 8 bases between. Per germline, CDR1 SGHDT and CDR2 YYEEEE. This CDR3 has 13 amino acids.

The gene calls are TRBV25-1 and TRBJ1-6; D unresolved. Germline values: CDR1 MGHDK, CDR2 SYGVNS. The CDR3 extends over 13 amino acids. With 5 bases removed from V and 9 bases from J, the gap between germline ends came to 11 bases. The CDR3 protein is CASSSSTGSPLHF. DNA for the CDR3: TGTGCCAGCAGTTCATCCACCGGTTCACCCCTCCACTTT.

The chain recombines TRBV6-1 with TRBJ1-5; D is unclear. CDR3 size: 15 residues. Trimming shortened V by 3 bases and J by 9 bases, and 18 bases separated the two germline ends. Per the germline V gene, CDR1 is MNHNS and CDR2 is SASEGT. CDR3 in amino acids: CASSDIGSAGGPQHF. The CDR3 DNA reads TGTGCCAGCAGTGATATCGGGAGTGCTGGTGGGCCCCAGCATTTT.

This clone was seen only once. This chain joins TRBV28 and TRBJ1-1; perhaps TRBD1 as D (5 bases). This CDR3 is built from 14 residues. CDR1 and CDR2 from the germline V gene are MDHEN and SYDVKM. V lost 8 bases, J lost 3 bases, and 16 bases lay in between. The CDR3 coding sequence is TGTGCCAGCCTCACTTGGACACACCACACTGAAGCTTTCTTT. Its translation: CASLTWTHHTEAFF.

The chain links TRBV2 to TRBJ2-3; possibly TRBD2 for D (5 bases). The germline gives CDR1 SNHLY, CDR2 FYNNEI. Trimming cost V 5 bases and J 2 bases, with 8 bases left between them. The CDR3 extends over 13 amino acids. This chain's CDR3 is CASSRTVTDTQYF. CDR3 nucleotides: TGTGCCAGCAGTAGGACTGTCACAGATACGCAGTATTTT.

The CDR3 protein is CASSRTSGGTDTQYF. CDR3 bases: TGTGCCAGCAGTCGGACTAGCGGGGGCACAGATACGCAGTATTTT. The chain joins TRBV6-5 to TRBJ2-3; 12 nucleotides align to TRBD2. Per the germline V gene, CDR1 is MNHEY and CDR2 is SVGAGI. CDR3 length: 15 amino acids. The J segment lost 1 base and the V segment lost 5 bases, leaving 1 base of the junction unmatched.

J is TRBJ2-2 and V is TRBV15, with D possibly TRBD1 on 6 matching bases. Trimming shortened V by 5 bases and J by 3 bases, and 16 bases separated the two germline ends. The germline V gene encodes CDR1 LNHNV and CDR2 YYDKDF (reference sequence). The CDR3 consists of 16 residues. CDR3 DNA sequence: TGTGCCACCAGCGAGAGAGGGACACACTACACCGGGGAGCTGTTTTTT. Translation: CATSERGTHYTGELFF.

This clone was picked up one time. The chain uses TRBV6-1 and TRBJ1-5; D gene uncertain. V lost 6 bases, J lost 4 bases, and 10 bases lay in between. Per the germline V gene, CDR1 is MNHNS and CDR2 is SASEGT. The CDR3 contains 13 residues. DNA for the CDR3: TGTGCCAGCAGCGCGTGGATTAATCAGCCCCAGCATTTT. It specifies CASSAWINQPQHF.

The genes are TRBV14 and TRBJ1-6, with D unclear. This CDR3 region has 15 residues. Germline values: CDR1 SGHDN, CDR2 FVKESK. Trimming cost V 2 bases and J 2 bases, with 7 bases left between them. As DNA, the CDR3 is TGTGCCAGCAGCCAACCAACACCCTATAATTCACCCCTCCACTTT. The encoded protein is CASSQPTPYNSPLHF.

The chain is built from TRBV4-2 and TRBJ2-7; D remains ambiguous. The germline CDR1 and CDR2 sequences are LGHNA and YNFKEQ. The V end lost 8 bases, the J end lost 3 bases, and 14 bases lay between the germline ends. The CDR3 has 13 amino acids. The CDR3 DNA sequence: TGTGCCAGCTCCCTGGGTGAGTTCTACGAGCAGTACTTC. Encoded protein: CASSLGEFYEQYF.

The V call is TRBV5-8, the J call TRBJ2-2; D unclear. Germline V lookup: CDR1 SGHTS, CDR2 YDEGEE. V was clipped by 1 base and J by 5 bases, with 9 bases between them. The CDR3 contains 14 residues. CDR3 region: CASSLWETTGELFF. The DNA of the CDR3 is TGTGCCAGCAGCTTGTGGGAAACTACCGGGGAGCTGTTTTTT.

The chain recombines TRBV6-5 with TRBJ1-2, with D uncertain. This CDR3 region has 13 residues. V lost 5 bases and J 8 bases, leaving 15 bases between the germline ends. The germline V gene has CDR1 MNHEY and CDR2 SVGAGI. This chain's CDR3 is CASSTTVQMGYTF. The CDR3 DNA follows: TGTGCCAGCAGTACCACCGTTCAGATGGGCTACACCTTC.

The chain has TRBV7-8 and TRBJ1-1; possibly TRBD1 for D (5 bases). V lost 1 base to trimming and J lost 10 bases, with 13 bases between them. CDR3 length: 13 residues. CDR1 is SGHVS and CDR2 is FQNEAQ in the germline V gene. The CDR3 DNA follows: TGTGCCAGCAGCTTAGAGACCAGGGATCGAGCTTTCTTT. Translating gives CASSLETRDRAFF.

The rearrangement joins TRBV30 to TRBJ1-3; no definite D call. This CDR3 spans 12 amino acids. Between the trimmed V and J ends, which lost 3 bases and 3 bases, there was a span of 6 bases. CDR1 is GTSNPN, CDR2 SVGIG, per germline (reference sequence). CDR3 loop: CAWSRNGNTIYF. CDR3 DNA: TGTGCCTGGAGCAGAAATGGAAACACCATATATTTT.

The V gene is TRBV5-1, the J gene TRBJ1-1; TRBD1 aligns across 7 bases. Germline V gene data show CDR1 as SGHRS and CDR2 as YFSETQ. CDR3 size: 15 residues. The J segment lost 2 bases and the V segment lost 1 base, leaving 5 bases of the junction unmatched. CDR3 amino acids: CASSLLRQGNTEAFF. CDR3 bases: TGCGCCAGCAGCTTGTTGCGACAGGGAAACACTGAAGCTTTCTTT.

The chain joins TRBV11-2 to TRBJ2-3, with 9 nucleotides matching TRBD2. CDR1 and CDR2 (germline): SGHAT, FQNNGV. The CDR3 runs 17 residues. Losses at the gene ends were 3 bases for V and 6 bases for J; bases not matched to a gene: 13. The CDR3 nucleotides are TGTGCCAGCAGCTTGAGGAGAACTAGCGGGCCCAAGGATACGCAGTATTTT. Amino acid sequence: CASSLRRTSGPKDTQYF.

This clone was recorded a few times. Here the CDR3 reads CASSLILAGAVPYNEQFF. As DNA, the CDR3 is TGCGCCAGCAGCTTAATACTAGCGGGAGCTGTGCCCTACAATGAGCAGTTCTTC. This chain links TRBV5-1 with TRBJ2-1; 11 nucleotides match TRBD2. Trimming took 2 bases from V and 2 from J; bases not matched to a gene: 9. Per germline, CDR1 SGHRS and CDR2 YFSETQ. The CDR3 consists of 18 residues.